This TCR beta chain originates from a study of T cells in Graves' hyperthyroidism and ophthalmopathy. Study at large: Specimen type is peripheral blood, collected at initial diagnosis prior to any treatment.

A lack of ophthalmopathy progression within 18 months defined stable Graves' hyperthyroidism. The diagnostic basis comprised clinical symptoms, serum thyroxine and TRAb, thyroid ultrasound and orbital computed tomography. Germline values: CDR1 SGHNT, CDR2 YENEEA. This CDR3 contains 13 residues. RNA transcripts provided the source from which TCR beta CDR3 regions were amplified. Researchers ran a first-round RT-PCR on the TCR CDR3 using the HTBI primer set. TCRdb re-called the multiplex PCR reads with MiXCR, one entry per CDR3 protein. The profile shows hundreds of thousands of distinct CDR3 sequences, 15% to 20% of them singletons. Of note for this clonotype: The antigen remains unidentified. A much bigger clone sits one base away, suggesting this may be a read error.

Whole-study results and caveats: Within blood appeared most thyroid clonotypes that had expanded above 0.001.

The sequence derives from a woman aged 25 to 39 with Graves' hyperthyroidism. Sequencing was carried out using blood. V gene TRBV11-3 combines with J gene TRBJ2-7, with D possibly being TRBD1 (6 bases). CDR3 bases: TGTGCCGGCAGCTTAAGGACAGTCTACGAGCAGTACTTC. Protein product: CAGSLRTVYEQYF.